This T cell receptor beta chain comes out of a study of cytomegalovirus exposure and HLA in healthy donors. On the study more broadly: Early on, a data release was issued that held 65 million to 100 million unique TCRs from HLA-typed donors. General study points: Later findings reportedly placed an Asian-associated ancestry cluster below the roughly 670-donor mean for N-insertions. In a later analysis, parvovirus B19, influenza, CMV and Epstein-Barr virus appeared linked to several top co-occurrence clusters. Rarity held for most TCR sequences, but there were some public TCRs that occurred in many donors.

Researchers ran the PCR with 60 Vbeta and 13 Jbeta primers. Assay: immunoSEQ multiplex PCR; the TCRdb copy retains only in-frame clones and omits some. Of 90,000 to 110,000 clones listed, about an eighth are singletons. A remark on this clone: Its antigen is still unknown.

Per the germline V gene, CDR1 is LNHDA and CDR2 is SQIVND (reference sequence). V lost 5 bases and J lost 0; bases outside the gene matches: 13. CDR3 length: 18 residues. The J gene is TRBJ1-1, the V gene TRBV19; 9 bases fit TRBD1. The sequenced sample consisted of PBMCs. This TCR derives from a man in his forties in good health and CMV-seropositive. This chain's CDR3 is CASSLGQGQTTMNTEAFF. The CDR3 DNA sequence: TGTGCCAGTAGTCTAGGACAGGGGCAAACTACTATGAACACTGAAGCTTTCTTT.